The 8 T cell receptor beta chains presented below share a single source sample, sequenced in a study of CD8+ T cells in alopecia areata. TCR sequencing used cDNA made by reverse transcription of extracted RNA. The repertoire was sequenced with immunoSEQ multiplex PCR; TCRdb's copy has only in-frame clones and lacks some. Here the sample spans 90,000 to 130,000 clones, around 53% being singletons. Specified treatment: oral pan-JAK inhibitor, 5-10 mg twice daily. The sequences come from CD8+ T cells sorted from blood, collected at week 24, from a patient treated with tofacitinib. These receptors were collected from a human donor with alopecia areata.

This sequence joins TRBV7-6 and TRBJ2-1; 7 bases line up with TRBD2. CDR1 and CDR2 (germline): SGHVS, FNYEAQ. Trimming cost V 5 bases and J 3 bases; bases outside gene matches: 1. There are 13 residues in the CDR3. CDR3 loop: CASSGTIYNEQFF. CDR3 DNA sequence: TGTGCCAGCAGCGGGACTATCTACAATGAGCAGTTCTTC. The whole variable domain, remainder taken from reference TRBV7-6 and TRBJ2-1, is GAGVSQSPRYKVTKRGQDVALRCDPISGHVSLYWYRQALGQGPEFLTYFNYEAQQDKSGLPNDRFSAERPEGSISTLTIQRTEQRDSAMYRCASSGTIYNEQFFGPGTRLTVL.

The J gene is TRBJ1-2, the V gene TRBV13; 9 nucleotides agree with TRBD1. Germline trimming cut 5 bases from V and 4 bases from J; bases unmatched to any gene: 8. The length of the CDR3 is 15 residues. CDR1 is PRHDT, CDR2 FYEKMQ, per germline (reference sequence). In nucleotides, the CDR3 is TGTGCCAGCAGCGGATGGACAGGGGAGACCTATGGCTACACCTTC. It yields the protein CASSGWTGETYGYTF.

V is TRBV7-9 and J is TRBJ2-1, with D perhaps matching TRBD1 (6 bases). The CDR3 has 16 residues. Deletions cut 4 bases from V and 0 bases from J, with 13 bases between. Germline lookup yields CDR1 SEHNR and CDR2 FQNEAQ (reference sequence). The CDR3 DNA reads as TGTGCCAGCAGCTACCCGACAGGCCTCTCCTACAATGAGCAGTTCTTC. It is translated as CASSYPTGLSYNEQFF.

The chain combines TRBV6-6 with TRBJ2-7; D might be TRBD1 or TRBD2, each matching 5 bases. CDR3 length: 14 amino acids. Germline V gene sequence: CDR1 MNHNY, CDR2 SVGAGI (reference sequence). V lost 2 bases to trimming and J lost 1 base, with 9 bases between them. The CDR3: CASSYEGPSYEQYF. CDR3 nucleotide sequence: TGTGCCAGCAGTTACGAGGGACCATCCTACGAGCAGTACTTC.

The chain links TRBV23-1 to TRBJ1-1; no definite D call. TRBV23-1 is marked as an open reading frame, function uncertain. The CDR3 runs 12 residues. The ends were cut back, 10 bases at V and 4 bases at J, with 13 bases in the middle. The CDR3 reads CAIPGSPTEAFF. The CDR3 DNA reads as TGCGCCATCCCGGGAAGTCCCACTGAAGCTTTCTTT.

This clone was seen at least ten times. The chain employs TRBV7-9 and TRBJ2-7; D call uncertain. The length of the CDR3 is 13 residues. Germline-derived CDR1 and CDR2 are SEHNR and FQNEAQ (reference sequence). The CDR3 DNA is TGTGCTGTCCCTCGTCCCTCCTACTACGAGCAGTACTTC. As protein: CAVPRPSYYEQYF. Using reference TRBV7-9 and TRBJ2-7 for the parts outside the CDR3, the full variable domain is DTGVSQNPRHKITKRGQNVTFRCDPISEHNRLYWYRQTLGQGPEFLTYFQNEAQLEKSRLLSDRFSAERPKGSFSTLEIQRTEQGDSAMYLCAVPRPSYYEQYFGPGTRLTVT.

The sample holds many counts of this clone. The V and J genes are TRBV4-1 and TRBJ1-1, with D tentatively TRBD1 (5 bases). Germline-derived CDR1 and CDR2 are MGHRA and YSYEKL. Trimming removed 2 bases from V and 5 bases from J, with 9 bases in between. This CDR3 comprises 13 residues. The CDR3 nucleotides are TGCGCCAGCAGCCAACAAACAGGTACTGAAGCTTTCTTT. Protein: CASSQQTGTEAFF.

The chain employs TRBV9 and TRBJ2-7; unclear D gene. This CDR3 is 13 amino acids long. Trimming cost V 0 bases and J 3 bases, with 7 bases left between them. The germline V gene has CDR1 SGDLS and CDR2 YYNGEE. In DNA form, the CDR3 reads TGTGCCAGCAGCGTAGGGGATTTCTACGAGCAGTACTTC. As protein: CASSVGDFYEQYF.